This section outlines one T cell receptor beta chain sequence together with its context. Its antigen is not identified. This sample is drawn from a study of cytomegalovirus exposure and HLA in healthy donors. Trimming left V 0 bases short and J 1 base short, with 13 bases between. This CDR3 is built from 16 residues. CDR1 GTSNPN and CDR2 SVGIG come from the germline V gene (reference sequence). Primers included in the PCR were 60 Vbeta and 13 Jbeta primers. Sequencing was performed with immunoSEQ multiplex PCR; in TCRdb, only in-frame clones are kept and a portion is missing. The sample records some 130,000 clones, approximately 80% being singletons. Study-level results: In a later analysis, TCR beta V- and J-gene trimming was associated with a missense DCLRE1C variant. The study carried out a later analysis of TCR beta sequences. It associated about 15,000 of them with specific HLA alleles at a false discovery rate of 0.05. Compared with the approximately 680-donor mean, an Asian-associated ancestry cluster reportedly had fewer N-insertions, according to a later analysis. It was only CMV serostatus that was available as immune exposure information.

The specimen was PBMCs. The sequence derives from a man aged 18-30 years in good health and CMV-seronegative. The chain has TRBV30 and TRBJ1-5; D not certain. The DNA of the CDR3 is TGTGCCTGGAGTGTTGACCGCGGTAGGAGCAATCAGCCCCAGCATTTT. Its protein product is CAWSVDRGRSNQPQHF.